Listed below are T cell receptor beta chains from one sample, sequenced in a study of blood T cell repertoires in COVID-19. The table came from immunoSEQ multiplex PCR; TCRdb's copy has only in-frame clones and leaves some out. Of about 210,000 clones listed, 80% to 85% are singletons. Sequenced: PBMCs or T cells enriched from blood (not recorded which). The receptors come from a woman between 50 and 59 years old with acute COVID-19. CDR3s include the opening cysteine and the closing phenylalanine or tryptophan. A D gene is named only where the DNA matches it firmly. Size values are once, few and many counts, or a class for expanded clones, and some rows have none.

CATSKARGLAGRDFTDTQYF | TGTGCCACCAGCAAAGCTCGTGGGCTAGCGGGGAGGGATTTCACAGATACGCAGTATTTT | TRBV15 | TRBD2 | TRBJ2-3 | .
CASSDEVGEETQYF | TGTGCCAGCAGCGACGAAGTAGGGGAAGAGACCCAGTACTTC | TRBV7-2 | . | TRBJ2-5 | .
CAIKESRGTDTQYF | TGTGCCATCAAGGAGTCTCGGGGCACAGATACGCAGTATTTT | TRBV10-3 | . | TRBJ2-3 | .
CASSSGSTGELFF | TGTGCCAGTAGTAGCGGGAGCACCGGGGAGCTGTTTTTT | TRBV19 | TRBD2 | TRBJ2-2 | .
CASSYVGAGTEAFF | TGTGCCAGCAGTTATGTGGGGGCTGGGACTGAAGCTTTCTTT | TRBV6-5 | . | TRBJ1-1 | .
CASSLPGQENTGELFF | TGTGCCAGCAGCTTACCGGGACAGGAGAACACCGGGGAGCTGTTTTTT | TRBV7-9 | TRBD1 | TRBJ2-2 | .
CASSQPSGRGGLKTQYF | TGTGCCAGCAGCCAGCCTAGCGGGAGAGGGGGCTTAAAGACCCAGTACTTC | TRBV14 | TRBD2 | TRBJ2-5 | .
CASSLAAGLGEQYF | TGCGCCAGCAGCCTAGCAGCGGGCCTCGGAGAGCAGTACTTC | TRBV5-1 | . | TRBJ2-7 | .
CASSLVRGPNTEAFF | TGTGCCAGCAGCTTAGTCAGGGGGCCGAACACTGAAGCTTTCTTT | TRBV7-9 | TRBD1 | TRBJ1-1 | .
CASSIPGGQGAKTQYF | TGTGCCAGTAGTATCCCCGGGGGACAGGGGGCAAAGACCCAGTACTTC | TRBV19 | TRBD1 | TRBJ2-5 | .
CASSIGSGSPLDEQFF | TGTGCCAGTAGTATAGGGAGCGGGAGCCCCCTCGATGAGCAGTTCTTC | TRBV19 | TRBD2 | TRBJ2-1 | .
CASSLGLAGVGDEQFF | TGTGCCAGCAGCTTAGGGTTGGCGGGGGTCGGCGATGAGCAGTTCTTC | TRBV7-9 | TRBD2 | TRBJ2-1 | .
CASSPDRGTGELFF | TGTGCCAGCTCACCGGACAGGGGCACCGGGGAGCTGTTTTTT | TRBV18 | TRBD1 | TRBJ2-2 | .
CASSRQGVNQPQHF | TGTGCCAGCAGCAGACAGGGCGTAAATCAGCCCCAGCATTTT | TRBV2 | TRBD1 | TRBJ1-5 | .
CASSLWQNTEAFF | TGTGCCAGCAGCTTATGGCAGAACACTGAAGCTTTCTTT | TRBV5-5 | . | TRBJ1-1 | .
CASSLSPTGRNEKLFF | TGCGCCAGCAGCCTCTCTCCGACAGGGAGAAATGAAAAACTGTTTTTT | TRBV4-1 | TRBD1 | TRBJ1-4 | .
CASSLSGDRGHGYEQYF | TGTGCCAGCAGTTTATCTGGGGACAGGGGGCATGGCTACGAGCAGTACTTC | TRBV28 | TRBD1 | TRBJ2-7 | .
CASSVGGTNTEAFF | TGCGCCAGCAGTGTTGGGGGGACGAACACTGAAGCTTTCTTT | TRBV10-1 | . | TRBJ1-1 | .
CASSPIGLAGDNEQFF | TGTGCCAGCAGTCCTATCGGACTAGCGGGAGACAATGAGCAGTTCTTC | TRBV28 | TRBD2 | TRBJ2-1 | .
CASSLIYTAGADTEAFF | TGTGCCAGCAGTTTAATTTATACCGCTGGGGCGGACACTGAAGCTTTCTTT | TRBV27 | . | TRBJ1-1 | .
CASSLAGGARGYTF | TGTGCCAGCAGCTTGGCCGGGGGGGCGCGGGGCTACACCTTC | TRBV5-4 | . | TRBJ1-2 | .
CASSLGGSGGQETQYF | TGTGCCAGCAGCTTAGGTGGTAGCGGGGGACAAGAGACCCAGTACTTC | TRBV7-9 | TRBD2 | TRBJ2-5 | few
CATSRGGQNTEAFF | TGTGCCACCAGCAGAGGGGGCCAGAACACTGAAGCTTTCTTT | TRBV15 | . | TRBJ1-1 | .
CASSRQPTGELFF | TGTGCCAGCAGCCGACAGCCCACCGGGGAGCTGTTTTTT | TRBV6-5 | . | TRBJ2-2 | .
CATSGQDRARNTEAFF | TGTGCCACCAGTGGGCAGGACAGGGCAAGAAACACTGAAGCTTTCTTT | TRBV24-1 | TRBD1 | TRBJ1-1 | .
CASSLEQGVSSGELFF | TGTGCCAGCAGCTTAGAACAGGGGGTATCTTCCGGGGAGCTGTTTTTT | TRBV11-1 | TRBD1 | TRBJ2-2 | .
CASSRAGGGGAGGELFF | TGCGCCAGCAGCCGCGCGGGGGGCGGGGGGGCCGGCGGGGAGCTGTTTTTT | TRBV4-3 | TRBD2 | TRBJ2-2 | .